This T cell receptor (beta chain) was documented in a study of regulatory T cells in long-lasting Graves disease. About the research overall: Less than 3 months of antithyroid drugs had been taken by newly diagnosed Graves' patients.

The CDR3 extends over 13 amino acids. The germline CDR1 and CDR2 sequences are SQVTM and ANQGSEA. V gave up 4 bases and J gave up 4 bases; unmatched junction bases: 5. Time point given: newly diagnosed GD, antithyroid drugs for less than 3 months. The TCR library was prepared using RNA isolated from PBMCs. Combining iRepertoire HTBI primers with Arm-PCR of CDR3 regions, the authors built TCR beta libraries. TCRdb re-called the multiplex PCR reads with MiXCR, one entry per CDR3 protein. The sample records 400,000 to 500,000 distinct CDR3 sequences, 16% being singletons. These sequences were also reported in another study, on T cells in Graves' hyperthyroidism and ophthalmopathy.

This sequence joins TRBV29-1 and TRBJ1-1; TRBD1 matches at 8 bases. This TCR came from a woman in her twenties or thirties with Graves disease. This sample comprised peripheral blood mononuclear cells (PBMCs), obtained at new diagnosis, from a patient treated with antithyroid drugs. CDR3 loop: CSVVLGQATEAFF. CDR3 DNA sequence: TGCAGCGTTGTTCTGGGACAGGCCACTGAAGCTTTCTTT.